This T cell receptor beta chain was captured in a study of blood T cells in healthy people across ages. Only a few counts were recorded for this clonotype. The CDR3 runs to 14 residues. Germline assignment: CDR1 SQVTM and CDR2 ANQGSEA. Primers used in a second PCR of roughly 7 to 12 cycles were a sample-barcoded 5' primer and a J-beta primer mix. Using its own MiXCR run on the 5' RACE reads, TCRdb lists one record per CDR3 protein. The sample has approximately 800,000 distinct CDR3 sequences; approximately 25% are singletons. This sample also belongs to another study, concerning T cells of mothers and their children. That paper notes: Regardless of relatedness, pairs show thymic selection shaping TCR recombination output in a similar manner.

The J gene is TRBJ1-6, the V gene TRBV29-1, with D hard to call. The source material was blood. This receptor was taken from a boy younger than 18 in good health. CDR3 nucleotides: TGCAACAAACCAAGGGCCAGATATAATTCACCCCTCCACTTT. Translation gives CNKPRARYNSPLHF.